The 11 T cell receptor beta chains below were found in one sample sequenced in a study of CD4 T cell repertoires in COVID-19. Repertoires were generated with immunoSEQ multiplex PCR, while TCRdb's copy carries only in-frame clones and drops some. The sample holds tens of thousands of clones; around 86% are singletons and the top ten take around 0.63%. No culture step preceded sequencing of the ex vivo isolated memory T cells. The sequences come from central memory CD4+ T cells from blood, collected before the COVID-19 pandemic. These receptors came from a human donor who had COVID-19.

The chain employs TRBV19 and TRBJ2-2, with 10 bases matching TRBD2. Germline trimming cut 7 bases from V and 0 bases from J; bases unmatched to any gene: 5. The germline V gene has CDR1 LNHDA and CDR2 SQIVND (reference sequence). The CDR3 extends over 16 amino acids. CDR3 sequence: CASTGTSVTNTGELFF. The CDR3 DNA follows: TGTGCCAGTACCGGGACTAGCGTAACGAACACCGGGGAGCTGTTTTTT.

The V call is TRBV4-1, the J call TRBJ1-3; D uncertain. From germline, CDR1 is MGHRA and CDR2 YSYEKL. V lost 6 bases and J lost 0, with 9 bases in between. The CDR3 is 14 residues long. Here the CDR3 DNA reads TGCGCCAGCAGGAGGGAATACTCTGGAAACACCATATATTTT. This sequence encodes CASRREYSGNTIYF.

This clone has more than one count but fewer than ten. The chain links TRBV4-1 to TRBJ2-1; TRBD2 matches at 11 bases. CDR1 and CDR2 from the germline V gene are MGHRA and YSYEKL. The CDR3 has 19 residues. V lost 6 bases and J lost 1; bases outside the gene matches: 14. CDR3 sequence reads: CASSPLPGLAVPSYNEQFF. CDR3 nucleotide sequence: TGCGCCAGCAGTCCCCTCCCGGGACTAGCGGTTCCGTCCTACAATGAGCAGTTCTTC.

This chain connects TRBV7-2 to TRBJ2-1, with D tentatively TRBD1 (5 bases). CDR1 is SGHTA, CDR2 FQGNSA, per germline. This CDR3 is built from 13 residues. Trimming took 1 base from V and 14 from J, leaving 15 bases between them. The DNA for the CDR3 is TGTGCCAGCAGCTTAGGGGGCCTACAAAAAAAGTTCTTC. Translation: CASSLGGLQKKFF.

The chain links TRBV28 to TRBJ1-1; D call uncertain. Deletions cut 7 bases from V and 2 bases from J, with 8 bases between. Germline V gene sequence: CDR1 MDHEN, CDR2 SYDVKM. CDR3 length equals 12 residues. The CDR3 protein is CASTNYNTEAFF. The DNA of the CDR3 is TGTGCCAGCACAAACTACAACACTGAAGCTTTCTTT.

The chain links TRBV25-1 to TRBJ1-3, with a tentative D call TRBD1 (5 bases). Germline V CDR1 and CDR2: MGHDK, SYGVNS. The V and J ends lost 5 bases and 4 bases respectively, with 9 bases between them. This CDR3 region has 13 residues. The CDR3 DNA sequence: TGTGCCAGCAGTCCAGGGCGCGGAAACACCATATATTTT. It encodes CASSPGRGNTIYF.

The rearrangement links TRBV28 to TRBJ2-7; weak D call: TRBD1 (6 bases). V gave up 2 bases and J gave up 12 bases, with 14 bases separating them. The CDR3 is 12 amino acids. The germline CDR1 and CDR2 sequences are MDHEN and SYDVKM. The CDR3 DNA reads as TGTGCCAGCAGTTTAAGGCAGGGGATTGGGTACTTC. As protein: CASSLRQGIGYF.

CDR3 amino acids: CASTDPTGNMNQPQHF. The DNA for the CDR3 is TGTGCCAGTACCGACCCGACAGGGAATATGAATCAGCCCCAGCATTTT. The J gene is TRBJ1-5, the V gene TRBV19; 7 bases line up with TRBD1. Losses at the gene ends were 7 bases for V and 4 bases for J; bases not matched to a gene: 13. The CDR3 loop spans 16 amino acids. From germline, CDR1 is LNHDA and CDR2 SQIVND (reference sequence). Based on the CDR3 plus reference TRBV19 and TRBJ1-5, the full variable domain is DGGITQSPKYLFRKEGQNVTLSCEQNLNHDAMYWYRQDPGQGLRLIYYSQIVNDFQKGDIAEGYSVSREKKESFPLTVTSAQKNPTAFYLCASTDPTGNMNQPQHFGDGTRLSIL.

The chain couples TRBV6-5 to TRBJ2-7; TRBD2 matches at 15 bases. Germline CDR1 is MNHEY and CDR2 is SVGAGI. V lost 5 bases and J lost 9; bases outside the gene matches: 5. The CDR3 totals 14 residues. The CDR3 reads CASSPGLAGGVQYF. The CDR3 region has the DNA TGTGCCAGCAGTCCCGGACTAGCGGGAGGGGTGCAGTACTTC.

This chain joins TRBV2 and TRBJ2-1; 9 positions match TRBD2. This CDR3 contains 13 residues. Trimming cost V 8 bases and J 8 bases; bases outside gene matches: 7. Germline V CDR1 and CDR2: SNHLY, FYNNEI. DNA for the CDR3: TGTGCCAGCGATAGGACTAGCGTGGATGAGCAGTTCTTC. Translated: CASDRTSVDEQFF.

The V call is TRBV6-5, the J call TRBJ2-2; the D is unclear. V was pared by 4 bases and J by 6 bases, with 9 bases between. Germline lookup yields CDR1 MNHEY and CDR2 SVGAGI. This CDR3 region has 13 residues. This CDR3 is CASSSPRAGELFF. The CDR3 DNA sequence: TGTGCCAGCAGTTCCCCTCGGGCCGGGGAGCTGTTTTTT.